This is a list of T cell receptor beta chains from one sample in a study of OX40 agonist ivuxolimab in advanced cancers. The method was immunoSEQ multiplex PCR; TCRdb's version includes in-frame clones alone and lacks a portion of them. Here the sample spans 70,000 to 85,000 clones, over 80% being singletons. This specimen consisted of CD4+ or CD8+ T cells sorted from blood, obtained in a trial of the OX40 agonist ivuxolimab. The receptor set was obtained from an adult with an advanced solid tumor such as melanoma, head and neck, liver or kidney cancer. Each CDR3 is given with its conserved first and last residue. The D gene is left open where the match is weak. Size is omitted from some rows. Given values are once, few, many or a class for expanded clones.

cdr3_aa cdr3_nt clone_size j_call v_call d_call
CASSPQGRANYGYTF TGTGCCAGCAGTCCTCAGGGACGGGCTAACTATGGCTACACCTTC few TRBJ1-2 TRBV27 -
CASSLIGVGNEQFF TGTGCCAGCAGCTTGATAGGGGTGGGGAATGAGCAGTTCTTC - TRBJ2-1 TRBV7-2 -
CASRVQNTEAFF TGTGCCAGCAGGGTCCAGAACACTGAAGCTTTCTTT - TRBJ1-1 TRBV2 -
CASSLQGASSYEQYF TGTGCCAGCAGCTTACAGGGGGCATCGTCCTACGAGCAGTACTTC many TRBJ2-7 TRBV5-6 TRBD1
CASSQVRTGTSYEQYF TGTGCCAGCAGCCAAGTACGGACAGGTACCTCCTACGAGCAGTACTTC - TRBJ2-7 TRBV14 TRBD1
CASSYLTEGTEAFF TGTGCCAGCAGCTACCTGACAGAGGGGACTGAAGCTTTCTTT - TRBJ1-1 TRBV7-9 -
CASSETGQGQPQHF TGTGCCAGCTCAGAAACAGGGCAGGGTCAGCCCCAGCATTTT - TRBJ1-5 TRBV18 -
CASRTSGGTDTQYF TGTGCCAGTCGCACTAGCGGGGGCACAGATACGCAGTATTTT few TRBJ2-3 TRBV7-2 TRBD2
CASSGSVTSGRLDEQFF TGTGCCAGCAGTGGATCGGTAACTAGCGGGAGATTGGATGAGCAGTTCTTC - TRBJ2-1 TRBV2 TRBD2
CASSSGTVNQPQHF TGTGCCAGCAGCTCCGGGACAGTCAATCAGCCCCAGCATTTT few TRBJ1-5 TRBV7-9 TRBD1
CASNDAALNEQYF TGTGCCAGCAATGACGCGGCCCTCAACGAGCAGTACTTC once TRBJ2-7 TRBV27 -
CASSLDPGGMETQYF TGCGCCAGCAGCTTGGACCCGGGGGGGATGGAGACCCAGTACTTC - TRBJ2-5 TRBV5-1 TRBD2
CASSPTRGPYEQYF TGTGCCAGCAGCCCCACCCGGGGTCCCTACGAGCAGTACTTC - TRBJ2-7 TRBV7-8 -
CASSQVPGLGENEQFF TGCGCCAGCAGCCAAGTCCCCGGCTTGGGCGAGAATGAGCAGTTCTTC - TRBJ2-1 TRBV4-3 -
CASSFQLNRGYTF TGTGCCAGCAGTTTCCAATTGAATCGTGGCTACACCTTC once TRBJ1-2 TRBV28 -
CASSAGQGNHSPLHF TGTGCCAGCAGCGCGGGACAGGGGAATCATTCACCCCTCCACTTT - TRBJ1-6 TRBV7-3 TRBD1
CASSQRQGQNTEAFF TGTGCCAGCAGCCAACGACAGGGCCAGAACACTGAAGCTTTCTTT - TRBJ1-1 TRBV27 TRBD1
CASSRDFREQYF TGTGCCAGCAGTAGGGACTTCCGAGAGCAGTACTTC - TRBJ2-7 TRBV6-6 -
CASSIVAGGSFSGYEQFF TGTGCCAGTAGTATAGTGGCAGGCGGGAGTTTCTCAGGGTATGAGCAGTTCTTC - TRBJ2-1 TRBV19 TRBD2
CASSEAGDSYEGYTF TGTGCCAGCAGTGAAGCAGGGGACAGCTATGAGGGCTACACCTTC - TRBJ1-2 TRBV6-1 TRBD1
CASSYSGPYEQYF TGTGCCAGCAGTTACTCGGGGCCCTACGAGCAGTACTTC once TRBJ2-7 TRBV6-5 -
CASSYSHRGSYNEQFF TGTGCCAGCAGTTACTCTCACAGGGGCTCCTACAATGAGCAGTTCTTC - TRBJ2-1 TRBV6-5 TRBD1
CASAPGTGHQPQHF TGTGCCAGCGCCCCCGGGACAGGGCATCAGCCCCAGCATTTT - TRBJ1-5 TRBV28 TRBD1
CASSTTSGSSGANVLTF TGCGCCAGCAGCACGACTAGCGGGAGCTCTGGGGCCAACGTCCTGACTTTC - TRBJ2-6 TRBV5-1 TRBD2
CASTLSGILNGYTF TGTGCCAGCACCCTCTCAGGGATCCTAAATGGCTACACCTTC - TRBJ1-2 TRBV28 -